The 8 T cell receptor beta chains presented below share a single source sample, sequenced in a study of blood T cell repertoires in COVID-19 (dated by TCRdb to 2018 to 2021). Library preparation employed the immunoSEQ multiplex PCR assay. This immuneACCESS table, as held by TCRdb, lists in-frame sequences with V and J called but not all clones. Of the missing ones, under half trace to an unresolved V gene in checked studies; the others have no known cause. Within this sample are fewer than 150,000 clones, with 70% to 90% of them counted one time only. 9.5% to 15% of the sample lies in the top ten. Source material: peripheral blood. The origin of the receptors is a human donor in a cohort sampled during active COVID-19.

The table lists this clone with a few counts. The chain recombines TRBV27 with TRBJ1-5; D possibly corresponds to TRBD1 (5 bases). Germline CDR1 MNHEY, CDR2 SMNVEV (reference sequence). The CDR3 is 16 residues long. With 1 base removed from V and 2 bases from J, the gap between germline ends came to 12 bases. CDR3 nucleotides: TGTGCCAGCAGTTTATGGGGCGCCCAGGGCAATCAGCCCCAGCATTTT. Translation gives CASSLWGAQGNQPQHF.

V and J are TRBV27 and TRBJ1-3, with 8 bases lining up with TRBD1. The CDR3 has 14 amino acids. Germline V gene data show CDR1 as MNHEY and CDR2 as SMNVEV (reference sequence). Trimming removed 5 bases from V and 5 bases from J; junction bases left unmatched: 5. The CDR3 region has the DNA TGTGCCAGCAGTCCGGACAGGGCCCGAAACACCATATATTTT. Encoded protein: CASSPDRARNTIYF.

CDR3 loop: CASSDLGAGEQYF. CDR3 DNA sequence: TGTGCCAGCAGTGATCTGGGGGCAGGCGAGCAGTACTTC. The genes are TRBV12-3 or TRBV12-4 and TRBJ2-7; maybe TRBD1 (6 bases). The V end lost 5 bases, the J end lost 6 bases, and 14 bases lay between the germline ends. CDR3 length: 13 residues.

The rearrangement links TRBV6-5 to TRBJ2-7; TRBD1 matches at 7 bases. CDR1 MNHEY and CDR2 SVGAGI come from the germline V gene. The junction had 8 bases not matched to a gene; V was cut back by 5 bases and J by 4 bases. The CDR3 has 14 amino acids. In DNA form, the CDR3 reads TGTGCCAGCAGTCTACAGGGGCCTCGGTACGAGCAGTACTTC. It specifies CASSLQGPRYEQYF.

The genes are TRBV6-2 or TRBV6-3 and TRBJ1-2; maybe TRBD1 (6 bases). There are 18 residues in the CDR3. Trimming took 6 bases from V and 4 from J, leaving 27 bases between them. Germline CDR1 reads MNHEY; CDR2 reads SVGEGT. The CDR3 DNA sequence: TGTGCCAGCAGCCCTGGAGGGGGGGGGTGGTCTCCTAGCTATGGCTACACCTTC. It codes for CASSPGGGGWSPSYGYTF.

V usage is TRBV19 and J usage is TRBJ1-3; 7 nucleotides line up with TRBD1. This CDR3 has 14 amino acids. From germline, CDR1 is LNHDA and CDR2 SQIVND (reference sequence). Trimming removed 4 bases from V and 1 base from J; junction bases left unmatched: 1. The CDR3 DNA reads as TGTGCCAGTAGTACAGGGGGGTCTGGAAACACCATATATTTT. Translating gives CASSTGGSGNTIYF.

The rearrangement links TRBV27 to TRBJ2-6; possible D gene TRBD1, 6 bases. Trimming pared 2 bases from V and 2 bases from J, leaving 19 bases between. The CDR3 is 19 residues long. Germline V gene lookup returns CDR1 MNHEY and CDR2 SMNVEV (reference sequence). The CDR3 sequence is CASSLGAWGRVAGANVLTF. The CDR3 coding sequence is TGTGCCAGCAGTTTAGGAGCATGGGGGCGCGTTGCTGGGGCCAACGTCCTGACTTTC.

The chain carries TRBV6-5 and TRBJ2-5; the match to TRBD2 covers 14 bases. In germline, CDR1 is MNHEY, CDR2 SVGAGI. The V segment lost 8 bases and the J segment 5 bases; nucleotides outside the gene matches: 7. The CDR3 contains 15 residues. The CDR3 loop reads CASQGLAGARETQYF. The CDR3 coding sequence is TGTGCCAGCCAGGGACTAGCGGGGGCGCGGGAGACCCAGTACTTC.